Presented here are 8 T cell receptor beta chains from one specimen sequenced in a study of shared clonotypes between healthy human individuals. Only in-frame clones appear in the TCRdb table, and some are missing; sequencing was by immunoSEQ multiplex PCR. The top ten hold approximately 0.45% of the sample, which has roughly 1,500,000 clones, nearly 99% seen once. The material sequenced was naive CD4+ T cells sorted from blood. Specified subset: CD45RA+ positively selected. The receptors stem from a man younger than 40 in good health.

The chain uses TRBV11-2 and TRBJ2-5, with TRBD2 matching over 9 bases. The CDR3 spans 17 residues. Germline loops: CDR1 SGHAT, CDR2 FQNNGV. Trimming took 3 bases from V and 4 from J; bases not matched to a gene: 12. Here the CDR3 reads CASSFARKAGGGETQYF. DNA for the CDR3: TGTGCCAGCAGCTTCGCCAGAAAGGCGGGAGGGGGAGAGACCCAGTACTTC.

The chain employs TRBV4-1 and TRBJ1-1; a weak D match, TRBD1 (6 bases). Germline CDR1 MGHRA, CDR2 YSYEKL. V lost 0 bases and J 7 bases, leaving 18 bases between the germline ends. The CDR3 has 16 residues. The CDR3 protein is CASSQDLFSGGGEAFF. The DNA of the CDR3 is TGCGCCAGCAGCCAAGATCTTTTCTCGGGGGGCGGTGAAGCTTTCTTT.

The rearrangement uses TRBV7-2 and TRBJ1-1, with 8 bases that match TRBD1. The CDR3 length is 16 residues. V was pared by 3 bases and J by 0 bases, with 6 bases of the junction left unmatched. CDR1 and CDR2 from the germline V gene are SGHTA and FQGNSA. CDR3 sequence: CASSLVGTGMNTEAFF. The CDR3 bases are TGTGCCAGCAGCTTGGTGGGGACAGGCATGAACACTGAAGCTTTCTTT.

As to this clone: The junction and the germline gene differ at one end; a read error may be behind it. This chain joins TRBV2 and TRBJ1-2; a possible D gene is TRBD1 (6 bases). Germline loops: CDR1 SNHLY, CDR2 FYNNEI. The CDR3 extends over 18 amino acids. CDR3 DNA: TGTGCCAGCAGGGAAGGCCTTGTTCACAGGGTATCTAACTATGGCTACACCTTC. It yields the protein CASREGLVHRVSNYGYTF.

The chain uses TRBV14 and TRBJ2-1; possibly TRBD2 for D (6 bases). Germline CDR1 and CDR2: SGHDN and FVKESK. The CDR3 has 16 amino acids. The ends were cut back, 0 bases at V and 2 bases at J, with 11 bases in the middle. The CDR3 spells CASSQEAGLPYNEQFF. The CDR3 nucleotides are TGTGCCAGCAGCCAAGAGGCGGGACTCCCCTACAATGAGCAGTTCTTC. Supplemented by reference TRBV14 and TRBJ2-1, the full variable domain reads EAGVTQFPSHSVIEKGQTVTLRCDPISGHDNLYWYRRVMGKEIKFLLHFVKESKQDESGMPNNRFLAERTGGTYSTLKVQPAELEDSGVYFCASSQEAGLPYNEQFFGPGTRLTVL.

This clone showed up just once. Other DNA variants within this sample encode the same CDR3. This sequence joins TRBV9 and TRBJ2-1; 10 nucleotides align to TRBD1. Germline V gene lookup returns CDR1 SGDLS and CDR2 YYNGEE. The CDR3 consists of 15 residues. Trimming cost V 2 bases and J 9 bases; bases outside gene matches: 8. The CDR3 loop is CASSVGTGALGEQFF. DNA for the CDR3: TGTGCCAGCAGCGTCGGGACAGGGGCTCTGGGTGAGCAGTTCTTC.

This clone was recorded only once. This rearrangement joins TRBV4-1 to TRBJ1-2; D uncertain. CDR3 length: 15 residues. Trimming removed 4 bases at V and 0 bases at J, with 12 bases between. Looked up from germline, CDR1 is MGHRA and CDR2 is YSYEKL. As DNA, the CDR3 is TGCGCCAGCAGCCCAACCACAGCGACTAACTATGGCTACACCTTC. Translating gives CASSPTTATNYGYTF.

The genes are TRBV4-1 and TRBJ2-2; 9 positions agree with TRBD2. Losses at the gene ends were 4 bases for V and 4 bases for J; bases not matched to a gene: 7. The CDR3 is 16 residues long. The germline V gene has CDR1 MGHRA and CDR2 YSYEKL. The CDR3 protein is CASSRREGGPTGELFF. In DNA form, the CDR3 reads TGCGCCAGCAGCCGGCGGGAGGGAGGGCCCACCGGGGAGCTGTTTTTT.